This entry describes one T cell receptor beta chain. The table lists this clone with a few counts. Its target antigen remains unknown. Base qualities are not at hand, and no much larger clone is one base apart. This specimen belongs to a study of T cells in tumors after PD-1 blockade (dated by TCRdb to 2018 to 2020). Background on the whole study: Prior checkpoint blockade, systemic immunosuppressant use, and recent radiotherapy or other anti-cancer therapy within 4 weeks were grounds for patient exclusion. Patients were treated with either pembrolizumab 200 mg every 3 weeks or cemiplimab 350 mg every 2 weeks. While on anti-PD-1 treatment, some of the patients also continued taking daily vismodegib 150 mg. Peripheral blood samples averaged approximately 100,000 TCR templates (range roughly 24,000-280,000) and roughly 35,000 unique clonotypes. Paired single-cell RNA and TCR sequencing was done in the study on site-matched tumors from patients with BCC or SCC, both before and after anti-PD-1 therapy. To compare clonotypes in blood versus tumor, bulk TCR sequencing was run on around ten peripheral blood samples drawn from about five patients. RECIST version 1.1 was used to assess clinical response.

Sample time point, as interpreted from the label and publication: after anti-PD-1 therapy. Genomic DNA extracted from tumor biopsies or peripheral blood was used for bulk TCRbeta sequencing, with input ranging from roughly 600 ng to 6,004 ng. Histologically proven advanced or metastatic basal or squamous cell carcinoma was present in all patients, all of whom were poor candidates for surgical resection. Of the ten or so patients in the basal cell carcinoma cohort, several underwent bulk tumor TCR sequencing. Overall results and qualifications from the work: Where the novel T cell clones came from was not determined, and possible sources could include lymphoid organs or rare unexpanded clones inside the tumor or in the tumor periphery. Approximately 41% of the TCR clonotypes from tumors also showed up in blood, and some novel exhausted tumor clones were present in pre-treatment blood, which suggests peripheral recruitment.

The immunoSEQ platform was used for deep TCRbeta sequencing. The paper's processing steps were these. Only productive rearrangements were exported from the immunoSEQ Analyzer for downstream analysis. T cell phenotypes were assigned to bulk TCRbeta clonotypes by matching the clonotypes to single-cell RNA+TCR-seq clones with the same TCRbeta sequence. Using bulk TCR sequencing data, clone enrichment in tumor was calculated by dividing a clone's tumor frequency by the same clone's PBMC frequency. GLIPH was used to sort TCRs into specificity groups, which are clusters of distinct TCRs that likely recognize common antigens through shared CDR3 motifs. The table was pulled from immuneACCESS by TCRdb, which kept in-frame rearrangements only. Such tables lose some clones; where checked, under half of the loss comes from unresolved V genes, and the rest has no known cause. That table is the source of V, J and clone size, and D and trimming were worked out from the DNA. The sample table holds tens of thousands of clones, of which 73% were seen once. Approximately 40% of the sample comes from the top ten.

This TCR was sampled from a human donor with basal cell carcinoma. The specimen comprised PBMCs, sampled after anti-PD-1 treatment.

The CDR3 is CASSSGAGDYTF. The DNA sequence is TGTGCCAGCAGCTCCGGGGCAGGGGATTACACCTTC. Recombination connected TRBV13 to TRBJ1-2; a tentative D call is TRBD1 (6 bases match). CDR1 PRHDT and CDR2 FYEKMQ were looked up in the germline V gene (reference sequence). V sheds 4 bases and J sheds 11 bases, leaving 14 bases between their ends. Including cysteine and phenylalanine, the CDR3 has 12 amino acids. The only DNA kept is the CDR3, 36 bases in frame from the first base.